One T cell receptor beta chain is described in this entry. Its specific antigen is unknown. No base qualities exist here, and no much larger clone lies one base off it. The collaborating institutions used their own protocols to collect whole blood in K2EDTA tubes. For TCRbeta analysis, collaborators shipped samples as frozen whole blood, isolated PBMCs, or DNA extracted from either of those sample types. Unmatched junction bases come to 9, with V trimmed by 0 bases and J by 8 bases. CDR1 is given as MNHEY and CDR2 as SVGAGI, both from the germline V gene. Inclusive of the bounding cysteine and phenylalanine, the CDR3 is 16 residues long. Only the CDR3 DNA stays, 48 bases, in frame from base 1. The data derive from a study of blood T cell repertoires in COVID-19 (dated by TCRdb to about 2020). With respect to the entire study: Collaborator samples came from the United States, Italy and Spain and covered acute and convalescent phases of COVID-19. The prospective study material was composed of cDNA or gDNA derived from T cells, B-cell-depleted T cells, or PBMCs. The dataset comprised deeply sampled blood TCRbeta repertoires from subjects exposed to, actively infected with, or recovered from COVID-19. The repertoires were made available in a free public database intended to serve as a resource for research on the immune response to SARS-CoV-2. Samples were obtained from the ongoing ImmuneRACE study (first 160 participants) and from over a thousand subjects provided by 6 global collaborators. A de-identified subject ID, COVID-19 status, age in years and sex were almost always included in the sample metadata. HLA class I and class II types, where available, came from metadata supplied by the sample provider rather than from assay-based typing.

The paper as a whole reports these results and caveats: Clinical and demographic metadata were provided uncurated, with the amount varying by source and participant.

The immunoSEQ Assay, a bias-controlled multiplex PCR, was used to amplify TCRbeta CDR3 regions from genomic DNA. Per the source publication's procedure: Within the assay, amplification of reference gene primers was used to estimate how many nucleated cells each sample contained. Sequence reads were collapsed and filtered to measure the absolute abundance of every unique TCRbeta CDR3 rearrangement. For each sample, productive Simpson clonality was calculated by taking the square root of Simpson's diversity index across productive rearrangements. What TCRdb holds here is the immuneACCESS table cut down to in-frame rearrangements. Part of the clones is not present; checked against another copy, under half of the missing clones reflect an unresolved V gene, and the others are unexplained. The V and J calls and clone size are taken from that table; D and trimming were inferred from the DNA. Here the sample has approximately 210,000 clones; 65% to 90% occur a single time. Jointly, the top ten make up 4.5% to 5.5% of the sample.

The chain is assembled from TRBV6-5 and TRBJ2-1, with 8 bases aligning to TRBD2. The clonotype comes from a human donor in a cohort sampled during active COVID-19. The sequenced sample consisted of peripheral blood. The CDR3 region has the sequence CASSYSKRERGYEQFF. Read as DNA, the sequence is TGTGCCAGCAGTTACTCGAAGCGGGAGCGTGGGTATGAGCAGTTCTTC.